A single sample is the source of the 30 T cell receptor beta chains below, sequenced in a study of spatial heterogeneity in lung cancer. TCRdb re-called the 5' RACE reads with MiXCR, one entry per CDR3 protein. The sample consists of about 45,000 distinct CDR3 sequences, 20% to 25% of them appearing once. Indicated time point: blood at routine non-recurrence follow-up after resection. This specimen was PBMCs, taken at follow-up. Receptor source: a female donor with early-stage non-small cell lung cancer.

This clonotype came up many times. This chain connects TRBV10-3 to TRBJ2-3; D might be TRBD2 (6 bases). The germline V gene encodes CDR1 ENHRY and CDR2 SYGVKD. Trimming pared 5 bases from V and 3 bases from J, leaving 12 bases between. This CDR3 contains 14 residues. The DNA for the CDR3 is TGTGCCATCAGTTCCGGGAGTAGAACAGATACGCAGTATTTT. This encodes CAISSGSRTDTQYF.

This clonotype was counted ten times or more. V gene TRBV3-1 combines with J gene TRBJ1-2, with D unresolved. CDR3 length: 13 amino acids. Per the germline V gene, CDR1 is LGHDT and CDR2 is YNNKEL (reference sequence). V was clipped by 3 bases and J by 7 bases, with 12 bases between them. CDR3 coding DNA: TGTGCCAGCAGCCACCAGGCCCGGATTGGCTACACCTTC. It codes for CASSHQARIGYTF.

As to this clonotype: A much more abundant neighbour one base away suggests this may be a read error. The rearrangement joins TRBV5-6 to TRBJ2-1; 7 bases agree with TRBD2. Germline-derived CDR1 and CDR2 are SGHDT and YYEEEE. CDR3 length: 14 amino acids. CDR3 in DNA: TGTGTCAGCAGCTTGCCTAGCGGACTCAATGAGCAGTTCTTC. Its translation: CVSSLPSGLNEQFF.

The genes are TRBV11-2 and TRBJ2-3; 9 nucleotides match TRBD1. Germline CDR1 is SGHAT and CDR2 is FQNNGV. J was trimmed by 3 bases and V by 5 bases; bases with no gene match: 6. This CDR3 contains 15 residues. The CDR3: CASSPTGGWTDTQYF. DNA for the CDR3: TGTGCCAGCAGCCCAACAGGGGGCTGGACAGATACGCAGTATTTT.

This clonotype was seen at least ten times. The chain couples TRBV3-1 to TRBJ2-1; no reliable D call. The CDR3 contains 16 residues. Germline CDR1 and CDR2: LGHDT and YNNKEL (reference sequence). Trimming left V 5 bases short and J 0 bases short, with 14 bases between. The CDR3 region is CASSVRGEVSYNEQFF. The DNA for the CDR3 is TGTGCCAGCAGCGTCCGAGGAGAGGTCTCCTACAATGAGCAGTTCTTC.

The V and J genes are TRBV9 and TRBJ2-6, with 10 nucleotides matching TRBD1. Germline V gives CDR1 SGDLS, CDR2 YYNGEE. The V segment lost 4 bases and the J segment 0 bases; nucleotides outside the gene matches: 10. The CDR3 extends over 19 amino acids. The CDR3 nucleotides read TGTGCCAGCAGCCCTATCCCGGGACAGGGGACCTCTGGGGCCAACGTCCTGACTTTC. Translation: CASSPIPGQGTSGANVLTF.

The chain combines TRBV6-2 or TRBV6-3 with TRBJ1-1; D call uncertain. Germline-derived CDR1 and CDR2 are MNHEY and SVGEGT. This CDR3 contains 13 residues. V was shortened by 6 bases and J by 1 base, with 9 bases between the two germline ends. CDR3 nucleotide sequence: TGTGCCAGCAGCTATATGGGGAACACTGAAGCTTTCTTT. This sequence encodes CASSYMGNTEAFF.

This clonotype was seen many times. The J gene is TRBJ2-5, the V gene TRBV5-1; D is undetermined. Trimming took 2 bases from V and 1 from J, leaving 3 bases between them. This CDR3 has 12 residues. CDR1 and CDR2 (germline): SGHRS, YFSETQ. The CDR3 DNA sequence: TGCGCCAGCAGCTTAGGCCAAGAGACCCAGTACTTC. The encoded protein is CASSLGQETQYF.

This sequence joins TRBV11-2 and TRBJ1-1, with unresolved D. V was pared by 3 bases and J by 9 bases, with 11 bases between. The CDR3 spans 12 residues. Germline loops: CDR1 SGHAT, CDR2 FQNNGV. The CDR3 loop reads CASSFDRDKAFF. The CDR3 region has the DNA TGTGCCAGCAGCTTCGACCGGGATAAAGCTTTCTTT.

This clonotype was seen ten or more times. The rearrangement joins TRBV11-2 to TRBJ2-7; no clear D. V was cut by 1 base and J by 2 bases, with 3 bases left in between. The germline V gene has CDR1 SGHAT and CDR2 FQNNGV. CDR3 size: 12 residues. CDR3 nucleotide sequence: TGTGCCAGCAGCTTAGGAGCCTACGAGCAGTACTTC. As protein: CASSLGAYEQYF. The entire variable domain, with the rest obtained from reference TRBV11-2 and TRBJ2-7, is as follows: EAGVAQSPRYKIIEKRQSVAFWCNPISGHATLYWYQQILGQGPKLLIQFQNNGVVDDSQLPKDRFSAERLKGVDSTLKIQPAKLEDSAVYLCASSLGAYEQYFGPGTRLTVT.

The genes are TRBV20-1 and TRBJ2-5; D is possibly TRBD1 (6 bases). Germline V gene sequence: CDR1 DFQATT, CDR2 SNEGSKA (reference sequence). The CDR3 runs to 13 residues. V lost 3 bases and J 4 bases, leaving 12 bases between the germline ends. This chain's CDR3 is CSASWGLGETQYF. The CDR3 bases are TGCAGTGCTAGTTGGGGGCTGGGAGAGACCCAGTACTTC.

This clonotype was observed many times. V and J are TRBV11-3 and TRBJ2-3, with 7 positions matching TRBD1. J lost 4 bases, V lost 6 bases, and 4 bases had no gene match. CDR3 size: 13 residues. Germline CDR1 SGHNT, CDR2 YENEEA. CDR3 coding DNA: TGTGCCAGCAGGTCAGGGGGAGCAGATACGCAGTATTTT. This sequence encodes CASRSGGADTQYF.

In this sample, this clonotype turned up a few times. The V call is TRBV5-1, the J call TRBJ2-2; the D gene is possibly TRBD1 (6 bases). The CDR3 spans 15 residues. The V end lost 4 bases, the J end lost 3 bases, and 13 bases lay between the germline ends. Germline CDR1 reads SGHRS; CDR2 reads YFSETQ. The CDR3 DNA reads TGCGCCAGCAGCCCTACAGGGCTTGACACCGGGGAGCTGTTTTTT. As protein: CASSPTGLDTGELFF. The whole variable domain, remainder taken from reference TRBV5-1 and TRBJ2-2, is KAGVTQTPRYLIKTRGQQVTLSCSPISGHRSVSWYQQTPGQGLQFLFEYFSETQRNKGNFPGRFSGRQFSNSRSEMNVSTLELGDSALYLCASSPTGLDTGELFFGEGSRLTVL.

The rearrangement joins TRBV6-1 to TRBJ2-5; D ambiguous. Per germline, CDR1 MNHNS and CDR2 SASEGT. Trimming left V 11 bases short and J 4 bases short, with 17 bases between. The CDR3 has 13 amino acids. The CDR3 here is CAGSWGELETQYF. The CDR3 nucleotides are TGTGCCGGTTCCTGGGGTGAATTAGAGACCCAGTACTTC.

The V gene is TRBV2, the J gene TRBJ1-1; no definite D call. The CDR3 has 13 residues. The germline CDR1 and CDR2 sequences are SNHLY and FYNNEI. Trimming pared 10 bases from V and 1 base from J, leaving 13 bases between. The CDR3 sequence: CATLPGRNTEAFF. In nucleotides, the CDR3 is TGTGCCACCCTCCCGGGCAGGAACACTGAAGCTTTCTTT.

This clonotype was seen repeatedly, ten times or more. V usage is TRBV28 and J usage is TRBJ1-5; D not certain. V was pared by 5 bases and J by 11 bases, with 22 bases between. The germline V gene has CDR1 MDHEN and CDR2 SYDVKM. The CDR3 totals 15 residues. The CDR3 region has the DNA TGTGCCAGCAGTCAGTCACCTGCGGAACCCAGAGCCCAGCATTTT. It encodes CASSQSPAEPRAQHF.

The chain employs TRBV5-4 and TRBJ2-2; D may be TRBD2 (5 bases). Germline V gene sequence: CDR1 SGHNT, CDR2 YYREEE (reference sequence). V shed 0 bases and J shed 4 bases, with 10 bases lying between them. The CDR3 spans 15 residues. The CDR3 loop is CASSLDRAGTGELFF. CDR3 DNA sequence: TGTGCCAGCAGCTTGGACCGGGCGGGCACCGGGGAGCTGTTTTTT.

This clonotype has more than one count but fewer than ten. This chain joins TRBV6-2 or TRBV6-3 and TRBJ1-1; 7 bases agree with TRBD1. This CDR3 comprises 13 residues. Looked up from germline, CDR1 is MNHEY and CDR2 is SVGEGT. The V gene end was trimmed by 6 bases and the J gene end by 7 bases; junction bases not matched to a gene: 8. CDR3 DNA: TGTGCCAGCAGAGGGACAGCGAGTGGTGAAGCTTTCTTT. Amino acid sequence: CASRGTASGEAFF.

This clonotype was recorded at least ten times. The genes are TRBV11-2 and TRBJ2-1; D might be TRBD2 (5 bases). The CDR3 runs 15 residues. Germline loops: CDR1 SGHAT, CDR2 FQNNGV. The V end lost 3 bases, the J end lost 4 bases, and 13 bases lay between the germline ends. CDR3 bases: TGTGCCAGCAGCTTTGGGTTGAGGGATTACAATGAGCAGTTCTTC. It is translated as CASSFGLRDYNEQFF.

This clonotype showed up just a few times. V is TRBV19 and J is TRBJ2-7; D uncertain. Germline V gene data show CDR1 as LNHDA and CDR2 as SQIVND (reference sequence). The V gene lost 4 bases and the J gene lost 0 bases, with 16 bases spanning the gap. The CDR3 has 16 residues. The CDR3 nucleotides are TGTGCCAGTAGTACCGATGCTGCCGAGAGCTCCTACGAGCAGTACGTC. Its translation: CASSTDAAESSYEQYV.

This clonotype was found a few times. The CDR3 DNA reads TGTGCCAGCAGTCACCTAGCGGGGTTCCACCAAGAGACCCAGTACTTC. This sequence encodes CASSHLAGFHQETQYF. The rearrangement links TRBV3-1 to TRBJ2-5, with 9 bases identical to TRBD2. This CDR3 region has 16 residues. Trimming removed 6 bases from V and 0 bases from J; junction bases left unmatched: 8. Looked up from germline, CDR1 is LGHDT and CDR2 is YNNKEL (reference sequence).

The chain combines TRBV10-3 with TRBJ1-1; possible D gene TRBD1, 5 bases. CDR1 is ENHRY, CDR2 SYGVKD, per germline. The length of the CDR3 is 16 residues. The V end was cut by 5 bases, the J end by 0 bases, with 16 bases between. CDR3 loop: CAISLGFGGMNTEAFF. CDR3 sequence (DNA): TGTGCCATCAGTCTCGGCTTTGGGGGGATGAACACTGAAGCTTTCTTT.

In its sample, this clonotype was seen a few times. The chain couples TRBV9 to TRBJ2-1; 7 bases fit TRBD2. CDR1 SGDLS and CDR2 YYNGEE come from the germline V gene. The CDR3 covers 14 residues. Trimming removed 3 bases from V and 6 bases from J; junction bases left unmatched: 6. CDR3 nucleotides: TGTGCCAGCAGCGGAAGACTAGCCGGCAATGAGCAGTTCTTC. Encoded protein: CASSGRLAGNEQFF.

The rearrangement joins TRBV4-2 to TRBJ2-3; 8 bases agree with TRBD2. The CDR3 extends over 14 amino acids. Per germline, CDR1 LGHNA and CDR2 YNFKEQ. Trimming cost V 0 bases and J 6 bases; bases outside gene matches: 2. CDR3 in amino acids: CASSQEPSGDTQYF. As DNA, the CDR3 is TGTGCCAGCAGCCAAGAACCTAGCGGGGATACGCAGTATTTT.

The rearrangement joins TRBV7-9 to TRBJ2-3, with a tentative D call TRBD1 (5 bases). V dropped 1 base and J dropped 6 bases, with 11 bases sitting between them. This CDR3 has 14 residues. Germline CDR1 and CDR2: SEHNR and FQNEAQ (reference sequence). The CDR3 reads CASSLDWQGDTQYF. CDR3 DNA sequence: TGTGCCAGCAGCTTAGATTGGCAGGGTGATACGCAGTATTTT.

The chain couples TRBV7-9 to TRBJ2-6; no clear D gene. Germline V lookup: CDR1 SEHNR, CDR2 FQNEAQ (reference sequence). With 7 bases removed from V and 4 bases from J, the gap between germline ends came to 11 bases. The CDR3 has 14 amino acids. The CDR3 DNA sequence: TGTGCCAGCACACGGTCCTCAGGGGCCAACGTCCTGACTTTC. It translates to CASTRSSGANVLTF.

This clonotype was detected ten times or more. The V call is TRBV3-1, the J call TRBJ1-2; D might be TRBD1 (6 bases). From germline, CDR1 is LGHDT and CDR2 YNNKEL (reference sequence). CDR3 length: 18 amino acids. V was cut by 0 bases and J by 8 bases, with 25 bases left in between. The CDR3 spells CASSQDLGGRIATRGYTF. CDR3 coding DNA: TGTGCCAGCAGCCAAGATTTGGGGGGCAGGATTGCTACGAGAGGCTACACCTTC.

In this sample, this clonotype turned up many times. This chain connects TRBV19 to TRBJ2-1; D unresolved. The V gene's germline CDR1 is LNHDA and CDR2 SQIVND (reference sequence). V was clipped by 1 base and J by 0 bases, with 1 base between them. This CDR3 is built from 13 residues. The CDR3 DNA reads TGTGCCAGTAGTATAGGCTCCTACAATGAGCAGTTCTTC. Amino acid sequence: CASSIGSYNEQFF.

This clonotype was seen only once. For the CDR3, the DNA is TGTGCCAGCAGCCAACAAGGACAGACAGATACGCAGTATTTT. It is translated as CASSQQGQTDTQYF. V is TRBV3-1 and J is TRBJ2-3, with D possibly being TRBD1 (6 bases). Germline loops: CDR1 LGHDT, CDR2 YNNKEL (reference sequence). V shed 2 bases and J shed 3 bases, with 9 bases lying between them. The CDR3 loop spans 14 amino acids.

This clonotype occurred a few times. The chain couples TRBV7-9 to TRBJ2-2, with D perhaps TRBD2 (6 bases). Germline CDR1 and CDR2: SEHNR and FQNEAQ (reference sequence). The CDR3 covers 15 residues. V was cut by 3 bases and J by 1 base, with 9 bases left in between. The chain's CDR3 is CASSLRGLNTGELFF. Written as DNA, the CDR3 is TGTGCCAGCAGCTTGCGGGGCCTGAACACCGGGGAGCTGTTTTTT.